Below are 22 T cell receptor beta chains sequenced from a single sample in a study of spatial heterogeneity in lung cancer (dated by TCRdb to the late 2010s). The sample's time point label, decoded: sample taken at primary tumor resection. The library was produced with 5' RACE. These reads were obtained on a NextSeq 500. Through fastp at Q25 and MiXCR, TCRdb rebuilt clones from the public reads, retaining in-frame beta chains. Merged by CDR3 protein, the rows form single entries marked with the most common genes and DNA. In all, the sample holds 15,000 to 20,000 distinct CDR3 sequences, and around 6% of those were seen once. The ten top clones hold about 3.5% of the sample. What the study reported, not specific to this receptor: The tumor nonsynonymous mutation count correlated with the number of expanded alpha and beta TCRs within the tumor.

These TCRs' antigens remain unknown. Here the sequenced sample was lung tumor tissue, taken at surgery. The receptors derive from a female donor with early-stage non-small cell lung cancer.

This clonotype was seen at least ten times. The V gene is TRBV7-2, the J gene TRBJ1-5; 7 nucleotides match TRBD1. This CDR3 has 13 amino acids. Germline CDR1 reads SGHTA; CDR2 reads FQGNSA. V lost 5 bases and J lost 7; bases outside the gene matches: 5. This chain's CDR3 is CASSDRVRQPQHF. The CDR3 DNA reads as TGTGCCAGCAGCGACAGGGTACGGCAGCCCCAGCATTTT. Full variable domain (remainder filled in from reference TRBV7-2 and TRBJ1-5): GAGVSQSPSNKVTEKGKDVELRCDPISGHTALYWYRQSLGQGLEFLIYFQGNSAPDKSGLPSDRFSAERTGGSVSTLTIQRTQQEDSAVYLCASSDRVRQPQHFGDGTRLSIL.

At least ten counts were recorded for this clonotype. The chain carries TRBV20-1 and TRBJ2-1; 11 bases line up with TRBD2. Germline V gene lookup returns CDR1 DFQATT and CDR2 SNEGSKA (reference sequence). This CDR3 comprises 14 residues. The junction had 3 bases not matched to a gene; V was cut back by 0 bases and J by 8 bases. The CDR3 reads CSARDRLAGHEQFF. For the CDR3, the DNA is TGCAGTGCTAGAGATCGACTAGCGGGACATGAGCAGTTCTTC.

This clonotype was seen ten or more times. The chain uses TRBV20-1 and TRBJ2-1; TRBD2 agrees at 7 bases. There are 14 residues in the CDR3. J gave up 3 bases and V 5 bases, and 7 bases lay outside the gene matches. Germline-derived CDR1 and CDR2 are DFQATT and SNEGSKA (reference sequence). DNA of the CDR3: TGCAGTGCTCCGTGGGAGGGGCTCTACAATGAGCAGTTCTTC. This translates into CSAPWEGLYNEQFF.

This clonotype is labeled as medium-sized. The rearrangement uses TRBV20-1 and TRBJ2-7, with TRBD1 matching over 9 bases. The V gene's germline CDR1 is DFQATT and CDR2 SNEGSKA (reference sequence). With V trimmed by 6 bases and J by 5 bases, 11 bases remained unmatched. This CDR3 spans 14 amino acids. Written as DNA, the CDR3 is TGCAGTGCCAAAGCGGGGACAGGGATGCACGAGCAGTACTTC. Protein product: CSAKAGTGMHEQYF.

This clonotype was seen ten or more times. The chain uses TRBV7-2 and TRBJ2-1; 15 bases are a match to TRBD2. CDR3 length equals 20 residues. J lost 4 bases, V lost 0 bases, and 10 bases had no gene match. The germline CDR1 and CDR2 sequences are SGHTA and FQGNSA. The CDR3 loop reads CASSLAAGTSGRRRYNEQFF. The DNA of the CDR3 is TGTGCCAGCAGCTTAGCGGCCGGGACTAGCGGGAGGCGACGATACAATGAGCAGTTCTTC.

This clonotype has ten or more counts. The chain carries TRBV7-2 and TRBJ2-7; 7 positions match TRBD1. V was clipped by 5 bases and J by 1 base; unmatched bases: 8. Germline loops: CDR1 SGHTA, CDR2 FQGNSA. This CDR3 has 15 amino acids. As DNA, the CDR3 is TGTGCCAGCAGCCGAAACAGGGGTGAATCCTACGAGCAGTACTTC. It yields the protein CASSRNRGESYEQYF.

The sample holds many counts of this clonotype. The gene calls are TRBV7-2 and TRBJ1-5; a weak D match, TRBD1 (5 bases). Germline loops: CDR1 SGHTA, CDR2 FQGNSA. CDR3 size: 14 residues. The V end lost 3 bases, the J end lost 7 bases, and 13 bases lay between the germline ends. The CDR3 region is CASSFGRDGQPQHF. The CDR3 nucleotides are TGTGCCAGCAGCTTTGGTCGGGACGGCCAGCCCCAGCATTTT.

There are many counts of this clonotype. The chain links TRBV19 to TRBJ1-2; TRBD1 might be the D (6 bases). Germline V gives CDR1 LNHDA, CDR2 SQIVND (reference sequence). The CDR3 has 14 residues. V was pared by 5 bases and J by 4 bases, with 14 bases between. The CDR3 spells CASSGRAGVYGYTF. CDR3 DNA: TGTGCCAGTAGTGGTCGGGCAGGGGTCTATGGCTACACCTTC.

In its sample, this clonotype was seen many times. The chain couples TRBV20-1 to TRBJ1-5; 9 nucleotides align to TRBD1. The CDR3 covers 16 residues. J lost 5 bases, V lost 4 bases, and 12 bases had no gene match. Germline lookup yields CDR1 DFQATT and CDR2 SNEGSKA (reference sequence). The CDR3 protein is CSATHMGQGGHQPQHF. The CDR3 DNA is TGCAGTGCTACCCACATGGGACAGGGAGGCCATCAGCCCCAGCATTTT.

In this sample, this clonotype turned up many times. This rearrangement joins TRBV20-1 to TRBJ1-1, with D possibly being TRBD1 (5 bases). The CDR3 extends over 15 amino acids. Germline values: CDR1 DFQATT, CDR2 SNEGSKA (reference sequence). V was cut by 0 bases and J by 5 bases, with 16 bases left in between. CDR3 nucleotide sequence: TGCAGTGCTAGAGATCGGGTGCAGGGTCAAACTGAAGCTTTCTTT. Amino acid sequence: CSARDRVQGQTEAFF.

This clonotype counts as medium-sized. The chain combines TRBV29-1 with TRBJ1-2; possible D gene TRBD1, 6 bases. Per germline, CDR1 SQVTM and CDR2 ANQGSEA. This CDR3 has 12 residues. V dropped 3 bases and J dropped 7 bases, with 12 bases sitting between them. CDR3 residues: CSVDQQGGGYTF. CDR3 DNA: TGCAGCGTTGATCAACAGGGAGGTGGCTACACCTTC.

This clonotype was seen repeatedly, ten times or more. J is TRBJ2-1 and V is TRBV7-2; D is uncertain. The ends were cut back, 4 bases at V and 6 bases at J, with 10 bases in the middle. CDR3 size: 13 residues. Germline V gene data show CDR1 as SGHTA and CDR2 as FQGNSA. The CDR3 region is CASSSDTGNEQFF. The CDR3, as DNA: TGTGCCAGCAGCTCAGACACTGGCAATGAGCAGTTCTTC.

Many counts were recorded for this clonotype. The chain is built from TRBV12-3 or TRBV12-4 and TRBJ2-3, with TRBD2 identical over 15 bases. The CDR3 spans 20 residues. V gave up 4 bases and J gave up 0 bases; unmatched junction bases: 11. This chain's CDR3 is CASSSTLGTSGRTSTDTQYF. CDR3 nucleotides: TGTGCCAGCAGTTCAACCCTCGGGACTAGCGGGAGGACAAGCACAGATACGCAGTATTTT.

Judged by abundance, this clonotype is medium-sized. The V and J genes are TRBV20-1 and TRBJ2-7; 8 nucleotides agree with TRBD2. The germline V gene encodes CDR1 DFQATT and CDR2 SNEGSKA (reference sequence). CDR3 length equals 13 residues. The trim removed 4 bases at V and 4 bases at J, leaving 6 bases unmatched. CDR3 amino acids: CSAIPSGPYEQYF. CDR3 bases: TGCAGTGCTATCCCTAGCGGGCCGTACGAGCAGTACTTC.

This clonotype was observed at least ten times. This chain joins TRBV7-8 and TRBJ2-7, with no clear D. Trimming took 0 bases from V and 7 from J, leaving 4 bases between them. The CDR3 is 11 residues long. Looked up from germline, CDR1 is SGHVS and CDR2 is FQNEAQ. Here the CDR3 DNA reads TGTGCCAGCAGCTTAGCGAGGGAGCAGTACTTC. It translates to CASSLAREQYF. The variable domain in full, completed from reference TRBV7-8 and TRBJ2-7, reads GAGVSQSPRYKVAKRGQDVALRCDPISGHVSLFWYQQALGQGPEFLTYFQNEAQLDKSGLPSDRFFAERPEGSVSTLKIQRTQQEDSAVYLCASSLAREQYFGPGTRLTVT.

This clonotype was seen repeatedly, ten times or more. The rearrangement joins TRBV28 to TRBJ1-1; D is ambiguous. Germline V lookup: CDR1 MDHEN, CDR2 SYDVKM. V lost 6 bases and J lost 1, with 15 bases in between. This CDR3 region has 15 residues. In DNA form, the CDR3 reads TGTGCCAGCAGGATTTTGAGGATGGCGAACACTGAAGCTTTCTTT. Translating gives CASRILRMANTEAFF.

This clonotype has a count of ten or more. CDR3 amino acids: CASSLDFETQYF. Here the CDR3 DNA reads TGCGCCAGCAGCTTGGACTTCGAGACCCAGTACTTC. V is TRBV5-1 and J is TRBJ2-5; unclear D gene. This CDR3 region has 12 residues. Trimming removed 0 bases at V and 5 bases at J, with 5 bases between. Looked up from germline, CDR1 is SGHRS and CDR2 is YFSETQ.

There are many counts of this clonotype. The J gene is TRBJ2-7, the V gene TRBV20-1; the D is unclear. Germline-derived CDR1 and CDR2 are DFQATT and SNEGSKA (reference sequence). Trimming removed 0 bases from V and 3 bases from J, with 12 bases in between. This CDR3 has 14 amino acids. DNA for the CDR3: TGCAGTGCTAGAGATTTACAGAGAAACTACGAGCAGTACTTC. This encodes CSARDLQRNYEQYF.

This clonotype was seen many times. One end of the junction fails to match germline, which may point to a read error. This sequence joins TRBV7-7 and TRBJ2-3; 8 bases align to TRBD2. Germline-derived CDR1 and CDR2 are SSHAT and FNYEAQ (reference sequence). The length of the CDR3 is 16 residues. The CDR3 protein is CASSLAGPRSPDTQYF. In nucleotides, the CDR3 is TGTGCTAGCAGCTTAGCGGGGCCCCGGTCGCCAGATACGCAGTATTTT. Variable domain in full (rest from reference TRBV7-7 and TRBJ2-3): GAGVSQSPRYKVTKRGQDVTLRCDPISSHATLYWYQQALGQGPEFLTYFNYEAQPDKSGLPSDRFSAERPEGSISTLTIQRTEQRDSAMYRCASSLAGPRSPDTQYFGPGTRLTVL.

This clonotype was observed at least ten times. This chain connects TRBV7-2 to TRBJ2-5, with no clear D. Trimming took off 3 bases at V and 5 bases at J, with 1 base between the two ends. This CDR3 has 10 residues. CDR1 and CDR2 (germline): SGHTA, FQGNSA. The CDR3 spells CASSFETQYF. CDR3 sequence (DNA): TGTGCCAGCAGCTTCGAGACCCAGTACTTC.

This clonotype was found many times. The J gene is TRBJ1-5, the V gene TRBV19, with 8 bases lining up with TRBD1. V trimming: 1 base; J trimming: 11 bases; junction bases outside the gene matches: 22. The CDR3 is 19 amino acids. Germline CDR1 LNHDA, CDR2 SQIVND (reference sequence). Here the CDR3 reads CASSIVPPGGQVETPAQHF. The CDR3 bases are TGTGCCAGTAGTATAGTTCCTCCGGGGGGACAGGTGGAAACCCCAGCCCAGCATTTT.

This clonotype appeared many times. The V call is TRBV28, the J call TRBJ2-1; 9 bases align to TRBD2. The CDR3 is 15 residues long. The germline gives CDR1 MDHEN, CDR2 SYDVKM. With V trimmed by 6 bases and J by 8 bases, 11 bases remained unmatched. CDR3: CASSPAGGKFDEQFF. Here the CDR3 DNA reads TGTGCCAGCAGCCCAGCGGGAGGCAAGTTCGATGAGCAGTTCTTC.